Each of the 25 T cell receptor beta chains below was sequenced from the same sample in a study of T cell repertoires in cytomegalovirus infection. MiXCR, applied by TCRdb to the reads, yields one record per CDR3 protein. The sample has 160,000 or so distinct CDR3 sequences, 23% seen once. The sequenced sample consisted of PBMCs. The receptors here all came from a human donor in good health (CMV status not recorded). Some clones in this sample may be carry-over from other donors' samples.

In this sample, this clonotype turned up many times. The chain uses TRBV7-2 and TRBJ2-1; the D gene is possibly TRBD1 (7 bases). This CDR3 spans 15 amino acids. Germline V gene lookup returns CDR1 SGHTA and CDR2 FQGNSA. V shed 7 bases and J shed 3 bases, with 16 bases lying between them. CDR3 in DNA: TGTGCCAGCACCAGGGGGGCAGGGGGCTACAATGAGCAGTTCTTC. Translating gives CASTRGAGGYNEQFF.

This clonotype was seen repeatedly, ten times or more. This rearrangement joins TRBV20-1 to TRBJ2-6, with D unresolved. Germline CDR1 DFQATT, CDR2 SNEGSKA (reference sequence). The V end lost 4 bases, the J end lost 0 bases, and 10 bases lay between the germline ends. The CDR3 is 15 residues long. The CDR3 DNA is TGCAGTGCTACCTCAGAGAGCTCTGGGGCCAACGTCCTGACTTTC. It codes for CSATSESSGANVLTF.

Only one count was recorded for this clonotype. A much more abundant neighbour one base away suggests this may be a read error. The gene calls are TRBV7-8 and TRBJ1-3, with 11 bases fitting TRBD1. V was clipped by 6 bases and J by 7 bases; unmatched bases: 5. CDR1 and CDR2 (germline): SGHVS, FQNEAQ. The length of the CDR3 is 14 residues. The CDR3 loop reads CASRSGQGGNTIYF. Here the CDR3 DNA reads TGTGCCAGCAGATCGGGACAGGGGGGGAACACCATATATTTT. The complete variable domain, with remaining parts taken from reference TRBV7-8 and TRBJ1-3, reads GAGVSQSPRYKVAKRGQDVALRCDPISGHVSLFWYQQALGQGPEFLTYFQNEAQLDKSGLPSDRFFAERPEGSVSTLKIQRTQQEDSAVYLCASRSGQGGNTIYFGEGSWLTVV.

This clonotype was seen a single time. V usage is TRBV15 and J usage is TRBJ1-5, with 7 bases matching TRBD1. With V trimmed by 6 bases and J by 0 bases, 11 bases remained unmatched. Germline V gene data show CDR1 as LNHNV and CDR2 as YYDKDF (reference sequence). The CDR3 runs to 17 residues. CDR3 sequence (DNA): TGTGCCACCAGTATGACAGGGTCCGATTATAGCAATCAGCCCCAGCATTTT. Residues: CATSMTGSDYSNQPQHF. The full variable domain, its missing parts supplied by reference TRBV15 and TRBJ1-5, is DAMVIQNPRYQVTQFGKPVTLSCSQTLNHNVMYWYQQKSSQAPKLLFHYYDKDFNNEADTPDNFQSRRPNTSFCFLDIRSPGLGDTAMYLCATSMTGSDYSNQPQHFGDGTRLSIL.

This clonotype was detected only once. A much bigger clone sits one base away, suggesting this may be a read error. This chain connects TRBV20-1 to TRBJ2-3; a possible D gene is TRBD2 (5 bases). The CDR3 extends over 15 amino acids. Trimming cost V 4 bases and J 2 bases, with 16 bases left between them. Germline-derived CDR1 and CDR2 are DFQATT and SNEGSKA (reference sequence). The CDR3 spells CSAIDTAGHTDTQYF. For the CDR3, the DNA is TGCAGTGCTATAGATACCGCGGGTCACACAGATACGCAGTATTTT.

The gene calls are TRBV19 and TRBJ1-5; maybe TRBD1 (5 bases). CDR3 length: 12 residues. Germline-derived CDR1 and CDR2 are LNHDA and SQIVND (reference sequence). V was clipped by 7 bases and J by 10 bases, with 14 bases between them. The CDR3 coding sequence is TGTGCCAGTATCGGGGGGAAAAGACCCCAGCATTTT. Its protein is CASIGGKRPQHF.

The CDR3 here is CSAARSGTTYEQYF. CDR3 coding DNA: TGCAGTGCCGCAAGATCCGGGACCACATACGAGCAGTACTTC. The V and J genes are TRBV20-1 and TRBJ2-7; D may be TRBD1 or TRBD2 (5 bases each). V was trimmed by 6 bases and J by 4 bases, leaving 19 bases between them. Germline V CDR1 and CDR2: DFQATT, SNEGSKA (reference sequence). The CDR3 contains 14 residues.

The gene calls are TRBV28 and TRBJ1-2, with unresolved D. With 2 bases removed from V and 2 bases from J, the gap between germline ends came to 9 bases. The CDR3 totals 14 residues. Germline values: CDR1 MDHEN, CDR2 SYDVKM. The CDR3: CASSLLGENYGYTF. In DNA form, the CDR3 reads TGTGCCAGCAGTTTACTTGGGGAAAACTATGGCTACACCTTC.

This clonotype was recorded at least ten times. J is TRBJ2-5 and V is TRBV28, with D perhaps TRBD2 (5 bases). Germline CDR1 reads MDHEN; CDR2 reads SYDVKM. V lost 2 bases, J lost 3 bases, and 16 bases lay in between. The CDR3 sequence is 16 residues long. CDR3 in DNA: TGTGCCAGCAGTTTAGGGTCGGGATGGGAAGAAGAGACCCAGTACTTC. This translates into CASSLGSGWEEETQYF. Combining the CDR3 with reference TRBV28 and TRBJ2-5 gives the whole variable domain DVKVTQSSRYLVKRTGEKVFLECVQDMDHENMFWYRQDPGLGLRLIYFSYDVKMKEKGDIPEGYSVSREKKERFSLILESASTNQTSMYLCASSLGSGWEEETQYFGPGTRLLVL.

This chain connects TRBV6-2 or TRBV6-3 to TRBJ2-1, with 14 positions matching TRBD2. Germline values: CDR1 MNHEY, CDR2 SVGEGT. The CDR3 has 16 residues. V trimming: 4 bases; J trimming: 9 bases; junction bases outside the gene matches: 8. CDR3 coding DNA: TGTGCCAGCAGTTCGAGACTAGCGGGAGGGCCTGGTGAGCAGTTCTTC. Protein sequence: CASSSRLAGGPGEQFF.

The sample holds many counts of this clonotype. The genes are TRBV7-8 and TRBJ1-1, with unresolved D. The CDR3 sequence is 15 residues long. Germline CDR1 is SGHVS and CDR2 is FQNEAQ. V lost 8 bases and J 4 bases, leaving 20 bases between the germline ends. The CDR3 nucleotides are TGTGCCAGCTATATCAATAGGATTCCGGTCACTGAAGCTTTCTTT. It encodes CASYINRIPVTEAFF.

This clonotype was observed a few times. The rearrangement uses TRBV19 and TRBJ2-5; TRBD1 might be the D (6 bases). CDR1 is LNHDA, CDR2 SQIVND, per germline (reference sequence). V shed 5 bases and J shed 4 bases, with 20 bases lying between them. The CDR3 has 16 residues. CDR3 bases: TGTGCCAGTAGTCCCCTCGGACAGCTGAAGGGAGAGACCCAGTACTTC. This gives the protein CASSPLGQLKGETQYF.

This clonotype was seen only a few times. The rearrangement joins TRBV7-9 to TRBJ2-7, with a weak D call TRBD2 (6 bases). Deletions cut 0 bases from V and 3 bases from J, with 18 bases between. The germline V gene has CDR1 SEHNR and CDR2 FQNEAQ (reference sequence). The length of the CDR3 is 17 residues. The CDR3 reads CASSLAPIGRMVYEQYF. The CDR3 DNA reads as TGTGCCAGCAGCTTAGCGCCGATAGGGAGGATGGTCTACGAGCAGTACTTC.

The V call is TRBV19, the J call TRBJ2-7; D call uncertain. V lost 5 bases and J lost 4, with 12 bases in between. The germline gives CDR1 LNHDA, CDR2 SQIVND (reference sequence). The CDR3 spans 13 residues. The CDR3 DNA reads as TGTGCCAGTAGTGTGACAAAAGGGTACGAGCAGTACTTC. Amino acid sequence: CASSVTKGYEQYF.

This clonotype came up once. The rearrangement uses TRBV7-8 and TRBJ1-6, with D hard to call. V shed 4 bases and J shed 13 bases, with 14 bases lying between them. The CDR3 is 13 amino acids. Germline V gene lookup returns CDR1 SGHVS and CDR2 FQNEAQ. The CDR3 loop is CASSSNWEMPLHF. CDR3 nucleotide sequence: TGTGCCAGCAGCTCAAACTGGGAGATGCCCCTCCACTTT.

The chain is built from TRBV29-1 and TRBJ2-4; either TRBD1 or TRBD2 may fit D (5 bases each). Germline V gives CDR1 SQVTM, CDR2 ANQGSEA. The CDR3 consists of 12 residues. V lost 6 bases and J 10 bases, leaving 16 bases between the germline ends. The CDR3: CSVGDPPGIQYF. The CDR3 DNA follows: TGCAGCGTGGGGGACCCCCCGGGGATTCAGTACTTC.

The chain employs TRBV5-4 and TRBJ2-3; no clear D. This CDR3 region has 12 residues. Deletions cut 4 bases from V and 2 bases from J, with 5 bases between. Germline CDR1 and CDR2: SGHNT and YYREEE (reference sequence). The CDR3 protein is CASSPITDTQYF. The CDR3 DNA follows: TGTGCCAGCAGCCCTATCACAGATACGCAGTATTTT.

This clonotype was observed at least ten times. The V gene is TRBV7-2, the J gene TRBJ1-5, with 8 bases matching TRBD1. J lost 1 base, V lost 1 base, and 6 bases had no gene match. The CDR3 totals 17 residues. Germline values: CDR1 SGHTA, CDR2 FQGNSA. Written as DNA, the CDR3 is TGTGCCAGCAGCTTAGGGACAGGGAGATTGAGCAATCAGCCCCAGCATTTT. Encoded protein: CASSLGTGRLSNQPQHF.

This clonotype was recorded at least ten times. This chain uses TRBV7-3 with TRBJ1-1, with 10 positions matching TRBD1. The CDR3 has 13 amino acids. V dropped 2 bases and J dropped 9; count of bases not matched to a gene: 3. Germline V gene lookup returns CDR1 SGHTA and CDR2 FQGTGA. The CDR3 DNA reads as TGTGCCAGCAGCTTAGGGACAGGGGAACAAGCTTTCTTT. Encoded protein: CASSLGTGEQAFF.

There are a few counts of this clonotype. V is TRBV20-1 and J is TRBJ2-1; TRBD2 agrees at 12 bases. V shed 6 bases and J 4 bases; nucleotides not matched to a gene: 4. CDR3 length equals 14 residues. Germline CDR1 reads DFQATT; CDR2 reads SNEGSKA (reference sequence). CDR3 nucleotides: TGCAGTGCGGAGGGACTAGCGGGTTACAATGAGCAGTTCTTC. It is translated as CSAEGLAGYNEQFF.

This clonotype was seen a handful of times. The chain is built from TRBV6-5 and TRBJ2-1, with 7 bases matching TRBD1. Per germline, CDR1 MNHEY and CDR2 SVGAGI. Trimming cost V 0 bases and J 5 bases; bases outside gene matches: 4. CDR3 length equals 15 residues. As DNA, the CDR3 is TGTGCCAGCAGTTACTCAGGGGGCTTTAACAATGAGCAGTTCTTC. It is translated as CASSYSGGFNNEQFF.

This clonotype was found many times. V usage is TRBV7-8 and J usage is TRBJ2-7, with 9 bases fitting TRBD1. The germline CDR1 and CDR2 sequences are SGHVS and FQNEAQ. V lost 6 bases, J lost 0 bases, and 6 bases stayed unmatched. There are 15 residues in the CDR3. CDR3 amino acids: CASSVTGGASYEQYF. CDR3 DNA: TGTGCCAGCAGTGTAACAGGGGGCGCCTCCTACGAGCAGTACTTC.

The gene calls are TRBV29-1 and TRBJ2-3; perhaps TRBD2 as D (7 bases). Looked up from germline, CDR1 is SQVTM and CDR2 is ANQGSEA. The CDR3 loop spans 15 amino acids. Trimming pared 2 bases from V and 1 base from J, leaving 13 bases between. The CDR3 protein is CSVERGGKGTDTQYF. The CDR3 DNA follows: TGCAGCGTTGAAAGGGGGGGAAAGGGCACAGATACGCAGTATTTT.

The rearrangement uses TRBV25-1 and TRBJ1-2; D is uncertain. Germline values: CDR1 MGHDK, CDR2 SYGVNS. V shed 7 bases and J shed 7 bases, with 13 bases lying between them. This CDR3 has 12 amino acids. CDR3 amino acids: CASKHARGGYTF. The DNA of the CDR3 is TGTGCCAGCAAACACGCCCGGGGTGGCTACACCTTC.

This clonotype occurred many times. This chain connects TRBV7-3 to TRBJ2-5, with 8 bases identical to TRBD1. V dropped 5 bases and J dropped 2; count of bases not matched to a gene: 10. The CDR3 loop spans 16 amino acids. Germline assignment: CDR1 SGHTA and CDR2 FQGTGA. DNA for the CDR3: TGTGCCAGCAGCCGGACAGGGCTTGCATTACAAGAGACCCAGTACTTC. Protein: CASSRTGLALQETQYF.